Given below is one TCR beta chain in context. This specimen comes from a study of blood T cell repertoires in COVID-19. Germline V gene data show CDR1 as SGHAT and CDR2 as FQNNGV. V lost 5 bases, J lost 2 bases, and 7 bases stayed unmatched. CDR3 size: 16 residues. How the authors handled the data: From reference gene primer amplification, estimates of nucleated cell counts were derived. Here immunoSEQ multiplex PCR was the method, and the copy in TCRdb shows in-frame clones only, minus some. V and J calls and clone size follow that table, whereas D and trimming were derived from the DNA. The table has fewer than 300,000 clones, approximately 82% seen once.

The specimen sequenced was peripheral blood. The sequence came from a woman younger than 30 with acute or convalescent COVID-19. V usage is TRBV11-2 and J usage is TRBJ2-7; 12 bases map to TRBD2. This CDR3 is CASSPTSGRTPYEQYF. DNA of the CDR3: TGTGCCAGCAGCCCGACTAGCGGGAGAACCCCCTACGAGCAGTACTTC.